This TCR beta chain was obtained from a study of CD8+CD57+ T cells in acquired aplastic anemia. Study summary: Mean yield of DNA from sorted CD4+ and CD8+ cells was 2.5 to 4 ug. Whole-study findings and limits: Patients and controls had CD8+ Simpson's diversity values that were not significantly distinct. Comparison of patients with controls identified approximately 28 shared CD8+ CDR3 sequences.

Genomic DNA served as template for TCR beta VDJ and CDR3 profiling. TCRdb re-derived calls from the reads in MiXCR, one entry per CDR3 protein. This table has under 200,000 distinct CDR3 sequences, 45% to 50% appearing once. CD8+CD57+ cell expansion, shown by flow cytometry, had occurred in the patients selected for sequencing. All patients were therapy-naive when blood was sampled. CDR1 is SGHTA and CDR2 is FQGTGA in the germline V gene. The CDR3 length is 12 residues. As regards this clonotype: Its antigen is unknown.

The rearrangement uses TRBV7-3 and TRBJ2-1; unclear D gene. The end of the DNA fits TRBJ2-7 better, so the J call may be wrong. Sequenced material: sorted CD4+, CD8+, or CD8+CD57+ T cells (not recorded which) from PBMCs. The TCR sequence derives from a human donor with aplastic anemia. In DNA form, the CDR3 reads TGTGCCAGCAGCTTGGGTTACAATGAGCAGTACTTC. The encoded protein is CASSLGYNEQYF.